This is a list of T cell receptor beta chains from one sample in a study of vaccination and CD4 T cells after COVID-19. Via MiXCR, TCRdb re-called the PCR reads, giving one row per CDR3 protein. The profile covers a few thousand distinct CDR3 sequences, with 60% appearing a single time and approximately 34% taken by the ten largest. For these receptors, no antigen is known. The sequenced sample consisted of CD4+ T cells from blood, cultured in vitro. The receptors derive from a human donor in good health. CDR3s include the opening cysteine and the closing phenylalanine or tryptophan. The order of the fields is V gene, J gene, clone size, D gene, CDR3 protein, CDR3 DNA. The D gene is left open where the match is weak. The size entry is marked missing in some rows and otherwise reads once, few, many or a size class.

TRBV7-8,TRBJ2-7,.,TRBD1,CASSLGRTGMGEQYF,TGTGCCAGCAGCTTAGGGCGGACAGGGATGGGCGAGCAGTACTTC
TRBV20-1,TRBJ1-1,.,.,CSARARANTEAFF,TGCAGTGCTAGAGCCAGAGCGAACACTGAAGCTTTCTTT
TRBV20-1,TRBJ2-7,.,.,CSARVPGEAEQYF,TGCAGTGCTAGAGTTCCCGGGGAGGCCGAGCAGTACTTC
TRBV20-1,TRBJ1-6,.,.,CSAQARVGNSPLHF,TGCAGTGCCCAAGCCCGGGTGGGGAATTCACCCCTCCACTTT
TRBV5-1,TRBJ1-2,.,.,CASSDGVSVLGYTF,TGCGCCAGCAGCGACGGGGTTTCGGTTCTTGGCTACACCTTC
TRBV25-1,TRBJ1-1,few,TRBD1,CASSGAGTGPDTEAFF,TGTGCCAGCAGTGGGGCTGGGACAGGGCCGGACACTGAAGCTTTCTTT
TRBV20-1,TRBJ2-3,few,TRBD2,CSATRTSGRAADTQYF,TGCAGTGCTACCAGGACTAGCGGGAGGGCCGCAGATACGCAGTATTTT
TRBV24-1,TRBJ1-2,few,.,CATSDPPWDYGYTF,TGTGCCACCAGTGACCCCCCATGGGACTATGGCTACACCTTC
TRBV7-2,TRBJ1-1,.,.,CASRLDRQNTEAFF,TGTGCCAGCAGGCTAGACAGGCAGAACACTGAAGCTTTCTTT
TRBV20-1,TRBJ2-5,few,TRBD2,CSARPPHLGLAEETQYF,TGCAGTGCTAGACCTCCTCACCTCGGACTAGCGGAAGAGACCCAGTACTTC
TRBV4-3,TRBJ1-2,.,.,CASSRLREANYGYTF,TGCGCCAGCAGCCGACTAAGGGAAGCTAACTATGGCTACACCTTC
TRBV20-1,TRBJ2-5,once,TRBD2,CSASPLSGGETQYF,TGCAGTGCTAGTCCCCTGTCGGGGGGGGAGACCCAGTACTTC
TRBV20-1,TRBJ2-7,.,.,CSGTGTIASYEQYF,TGCAGTGGAACTGGAACTATTGCTAGCTACGAGCAGTACTTC
TRBV19,TRBJ2-3,.,TRBD1,CASRWDRVTDTQYF,TGTGCCAGTAGGTGGGACAGGGTTACAGATACGCAGTATTTT
TRBV30,TRBJ1-6,.,.,CAWSPYTGGDSPLHF,TGTGCCTGGAGTCCATACACGGGCGGGGATTCACCCCTCCACTTT
TRBV2,TRBJ2-7,.,.,CATRERASYEQYF,TGTGCCACCCGGGAACGGGCCTCCTACGAGCAGTACTTC
TRBV9,TRBJ1-1,.,TRBD1,CASSSGQLRLYTEAFF,TGTGCCAGCAGCTCGGGACAGCTTAGACTCTACACTGAAGCTTTCTTT
TRBV5-1,TRBJ2-5,.,TRBD2,CASSLGSSGGAETQYF,TGCGCCAGCAGCTTGGGCTCTAGCGGGGGGGCTGAGACCCAGTACTTC